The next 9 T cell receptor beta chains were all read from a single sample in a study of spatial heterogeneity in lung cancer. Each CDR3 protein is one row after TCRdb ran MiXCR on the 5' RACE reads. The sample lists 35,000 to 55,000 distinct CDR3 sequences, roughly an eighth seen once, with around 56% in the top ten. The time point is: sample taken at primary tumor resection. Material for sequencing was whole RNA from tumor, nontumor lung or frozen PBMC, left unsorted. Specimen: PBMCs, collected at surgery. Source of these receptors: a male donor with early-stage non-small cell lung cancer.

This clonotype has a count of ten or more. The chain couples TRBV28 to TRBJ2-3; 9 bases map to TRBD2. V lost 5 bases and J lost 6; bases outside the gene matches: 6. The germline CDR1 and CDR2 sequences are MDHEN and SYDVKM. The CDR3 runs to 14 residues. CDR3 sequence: CASSPGLARDTQYF. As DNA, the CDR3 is TGTGCCAGCAGTCCAGGACTAGCGAGGGATACGCAGTATTTT.

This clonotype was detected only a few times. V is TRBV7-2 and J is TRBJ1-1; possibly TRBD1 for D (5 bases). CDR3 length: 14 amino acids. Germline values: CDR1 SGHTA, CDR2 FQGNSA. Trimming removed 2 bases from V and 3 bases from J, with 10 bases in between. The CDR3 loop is CASSLWQGDTEAFF. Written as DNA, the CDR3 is TGTGCCAGCAGCTTATGGCAGGGAGACACTGAAGCTTTCTTT.

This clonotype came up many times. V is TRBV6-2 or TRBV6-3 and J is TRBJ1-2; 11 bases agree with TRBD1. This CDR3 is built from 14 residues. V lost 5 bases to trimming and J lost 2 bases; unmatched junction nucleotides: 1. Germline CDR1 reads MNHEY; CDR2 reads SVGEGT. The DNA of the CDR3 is TGTGCCAGCAGTCGGGACAGGGGGAACTATGGCTACACCTTC. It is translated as CASSRDRGNYGYTF.

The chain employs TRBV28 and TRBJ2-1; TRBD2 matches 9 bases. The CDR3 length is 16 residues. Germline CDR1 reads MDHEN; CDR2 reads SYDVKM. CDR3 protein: CATTGGGRALSNEQFF. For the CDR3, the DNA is TGTGCAACCACGGGGGGCGGGAGGGCCTTGAGCAATGAGCAGTTCTTC. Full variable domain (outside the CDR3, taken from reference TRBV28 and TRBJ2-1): DVKVTQSSRYLVKRTGEKVFLECVQDMDHENMFWYRQDPGLGLRLIYFSYDVKMKEKGDIPEGYSVSREKKERFSLILESASTNQTSMYLCATTGGGRALSNEQFFGPGTRLTVL.

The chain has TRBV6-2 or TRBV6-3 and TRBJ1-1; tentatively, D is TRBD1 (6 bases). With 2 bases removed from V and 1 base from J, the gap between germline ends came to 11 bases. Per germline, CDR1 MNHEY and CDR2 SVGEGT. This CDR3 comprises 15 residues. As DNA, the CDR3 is TGTGCCAGCAGTTACAGGAGGACAGAGAACACTGAAGCTTTCTTT. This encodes CASSYRRTENTEAFF.

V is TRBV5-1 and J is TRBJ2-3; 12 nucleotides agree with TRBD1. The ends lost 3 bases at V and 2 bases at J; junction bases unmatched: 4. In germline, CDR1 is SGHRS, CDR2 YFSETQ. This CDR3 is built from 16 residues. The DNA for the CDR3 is TGCGCCAGCAGCTCGGGACAGGGGGCAACCACAGATACGCAGTATTTT. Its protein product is CASSSGQGATTDTQYF.

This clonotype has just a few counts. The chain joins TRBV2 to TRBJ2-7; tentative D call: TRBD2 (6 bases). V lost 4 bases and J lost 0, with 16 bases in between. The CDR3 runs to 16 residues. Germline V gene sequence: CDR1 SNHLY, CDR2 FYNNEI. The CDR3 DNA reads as TGTGCCAGCAGTGTGTACGGCGGGGCGAGCTCCTACGAGCAGTACTTC. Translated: CASSVYGGASSYEQYF.

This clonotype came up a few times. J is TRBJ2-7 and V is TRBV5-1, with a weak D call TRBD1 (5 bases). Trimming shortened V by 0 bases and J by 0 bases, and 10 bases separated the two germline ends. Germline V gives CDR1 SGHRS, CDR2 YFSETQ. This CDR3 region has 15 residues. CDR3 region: CASSLARDSSYEQYF. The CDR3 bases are TGCGCCAGCAGCTTGGCCCGTGACAGCTCCTACGAGCAGTACTTC.

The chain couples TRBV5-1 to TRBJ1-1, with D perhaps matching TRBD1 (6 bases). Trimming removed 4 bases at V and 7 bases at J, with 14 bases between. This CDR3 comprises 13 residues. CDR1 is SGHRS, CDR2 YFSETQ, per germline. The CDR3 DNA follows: TGCGCCAGCAGCGTACAGGGAGAGCTTGAAGCTTTCTTT. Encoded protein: CASSVQGELEAFF.